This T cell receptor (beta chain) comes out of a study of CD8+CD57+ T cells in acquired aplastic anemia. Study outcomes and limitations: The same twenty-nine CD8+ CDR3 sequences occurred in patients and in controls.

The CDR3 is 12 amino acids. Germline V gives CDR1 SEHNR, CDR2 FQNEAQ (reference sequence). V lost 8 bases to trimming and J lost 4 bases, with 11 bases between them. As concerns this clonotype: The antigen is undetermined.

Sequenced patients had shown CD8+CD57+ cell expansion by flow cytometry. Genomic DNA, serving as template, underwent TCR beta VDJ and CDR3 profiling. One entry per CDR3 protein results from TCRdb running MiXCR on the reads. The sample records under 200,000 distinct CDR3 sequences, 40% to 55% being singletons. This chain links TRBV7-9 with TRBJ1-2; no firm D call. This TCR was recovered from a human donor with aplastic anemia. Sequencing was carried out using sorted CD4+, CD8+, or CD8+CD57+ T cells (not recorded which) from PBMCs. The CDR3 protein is CASLSGSYGYTF. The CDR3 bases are TGTGCCAGCCTCTCCGGGAGCTATGGCTACACCTTC.